This T cell receptor (beta chain) was retrieved from a study of OX40 agonist ivuxolimab in advanced cancers. The overall study: Enrolled patients in dose escalation had cancers that were hepatocellular carcinoma, melanoma, renal cell or head and neck cancer.

This clone was seen only once. What it binds is unknown. Overall study results and limits: Both blood CD4+ and CD8+ T cells showed clonal growth by week 6 at 0.1 to 3.0 mg/kg.

TCRdb's table, derived via immunoSEQ multiplex PCR, lists solely in-frame clones and lacks some. The sample carries roughly 40,000 clones, 92% recorded once. Sequencing was performed on CD4+ or CD8+ T cells sorted from blood, taken in a trial of the OX40 agonist ivuxolimab. This receptor was taken from an adult with an advanced solid tumor such as melanoma, head and neck, liver or kidney cancer.

In nucleotides, the CDR3 is TGTGCAAGTCGCCCCCGGACAGCTGGTCTAAATCAGCCCCAGCATTTT. Translating gives CASRPRTAGLNQPQHF. The chain joins TRBV12-2 to TRBJ1-5; the D call TRBD1 from the table was never checked on the DNA. TRBV12-2 is a known pseudogene. The CDR3 has 16 amino acids.